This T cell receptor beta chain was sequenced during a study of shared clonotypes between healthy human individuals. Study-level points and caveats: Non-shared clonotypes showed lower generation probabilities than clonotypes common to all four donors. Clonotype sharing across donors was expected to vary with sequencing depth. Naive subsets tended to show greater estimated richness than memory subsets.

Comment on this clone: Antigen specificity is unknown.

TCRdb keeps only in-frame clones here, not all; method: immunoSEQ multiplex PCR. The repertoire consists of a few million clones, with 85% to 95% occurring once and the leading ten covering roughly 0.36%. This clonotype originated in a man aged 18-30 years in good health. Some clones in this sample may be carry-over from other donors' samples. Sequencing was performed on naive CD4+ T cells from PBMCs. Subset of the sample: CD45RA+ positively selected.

CDR3 coding DNA: TGTGCCAGCAGCTTAACAGGCAGGGGTGGAGAGACCCAGTACTTC. This translates into CASSLTGRGGETQYF. The V and J genes are TRBV7-3 and TRBJ2-5; TRBD1 might be the D (6 bases). This CDR3 is 15 amino acids long. V lost 0 bases, J lost 4 bases, and 12 bases lay in between. Germline V gene lookup returns CDR1 SGHTA and CDR2 FQGTGA.